A selection of T cell receptor beta chains follows, all from one sample in a study of molecular identifiers for immune sequencing clone quantification. Each CDR3 protein is one row after TCRdb ran MiXCR on the PCR reads. The data contain tens of thousands of distinct CDR3 sequences, around 23% of them singletons. Sequencing was done on a sample of naive CD8+ T cells from blood, with Jurkat cell RNA spiked in. These receptors originate from a human donor in good health. Some libraries in this study had Jurkat cell RNA spiked in. CDR3s include the opening cysteine and the closing phenylalanine or tryptophan. The D gene is left open where the match is weak. Rows may omit the clone size; those that give it use once, few, many or a size class.

clone size	J gene	D gene	V gene	CDR3 protein	CDR3 DNA
few	TRBJ2-3	TRBD2	TRBV7-9	CARTELAGNTDTQYF	TGTGCCAGGACCGAACTAGCGGGGAACACAGATACGCAGTATTTT
many	TRBJ1-4	NA	TRBV27	CASSTGRGATNEKLFF	TGTGCCAGCAGTACGGGACGGGGGGCCACTAATGAAAAACTGTTTTTT
NA	TRBJ2-7	NA	TRBV19	CASSTSGASEQYF	TGTGCCAGTAGCACTTCGGGGGCGTCTGAGCAGTACTTC
few	TRBJ2-5	TRBD2	TRBV2	CATQRLVAGETQYF	TGTGCCACCCAGAGACTAGTAGCGGGGGAGACCCAGTACTTC
NA	TRBJ2-7	TRBD2	TRBV19	CASTMGPGGGSYEQYF	TGTGCCAGTACCATGGGCCCGGGGGGGGGCTCCTACGAGCAGTACTTC
NA	TRBJ2-2	TRBD2	TRBV7-9	CASSSGLAPGELFF	TGTGCCAGCAGCTCCGGACTAGCTCCTGGGGAGCTGTTTTTT
NA	TRBJ2-3	NA	TRBV19	CASMPLASGTDTQYF	TGTGCCAGTATGCCCTTGGCTAGCGGCACAGATACGCAGTATTTT
few	TRBJ1-4	NA	TRBV12-5	CASGPMIPGGWANEKLFF	TGTGCTAGTGGCCCGATGATACCCGGCGGGTGGGCTAATGAAAAACTGTTTTTT
many	TRBJ1-1	NA	TRBV6-1	CASSENRMNTEAFF	TGTGCCAGCAGTGAAAATAGGATGAACACTGAAGCTTTCTTT
NA	TRBJ2-7	NA	TRBV4-1	CASSHDKGRSYEQYF	TGCGCCAGCAGCCACGACAAGGGGCGCTCCTACGAGCAGTACTTC
NA	TRBJ2-2	NA	TRBV29-1	CSVEVTGTGELFF	TGCAGCGTTGAAGTTACAGGGACCGGGGAGCTGTTTTTT
NA	TRBJ2-2	NA	TRBV12-3/TRBV12-4	CASSLNAATVNTGELFF	TGTGCCAGCAGTTTGAATGCGGCCACAGTCAACACCGGGGAGCTGTTTTTT
few	TRBJ2-3	TRBD1	TRBV18	CASSPQGTYRGYTDTQYF	TGTGCCAGCTCACCACAAGGAACCTACAGGGGGTACACAGATACGCAGTATTTT
NA	TRBJ1-2	NA	TRBV6-2/TRBV6-3	CACSYFPGTNYGYTF	TGTGCCTGCAGTTACTTCCCAGGCACTAACTATGGCTACACCTTC
many	TRBJ2-1	TRBD2	TRBV6-2/TRBV6-3	CASSYGASGPYNEQFF	TGTGCCAGCAGTTACGGGGCTAGCGGCCCCTACAATGAGCAGTTCTTC
NA	TRBJ2-1	TRBD1	TRBV28	CASGQGTDNEQFF	TGTGCCAGCGGACAGGGGACTGACAATGAGCAGTTCTTC
many	TRBJ1-5	NA	TRBV27	CASSLSTPGVVSNQPQHF	TGTGCCAGCAGTTTATCGACCCCAGGGGTTGTGAGCAATCAGCCCCAGCATTTT
few	TRBJ1-5	NA	TRBV7-2	CASSQGGQHNQPQHF	TGTGCCAGCAGCCAAGGCGGACAGCACAATCAGCCCCAGCATTTT
few	TRBJ1-1	NA	TRBV4-3	CASSQDHEGSTEAFF	TGCGCCAGCAGCCAAGATCACGAGGGATCCACTGAAGCTTTCTTT
many	TRBJ2-7	TRBD1	TRBV7-2	CASSRQGAYEQYF	TGTGCCAGCAGCCGACAGGGGGCCTACGAGCAGTACTTC
many	TRBJ2-2	NA	TRBV25-1	CASSARPMEGTGELFF	TGTGCCAGCAGTGCCCGCCCTATGGAGGGCACCGGGGAGCTGTTTTTT
few	TRBJ1-3	NA	TRBV13	CASSSRSGSGNTIYF	TGTGCCAGCAGCTCAAGATCAGGGTCTGGAAACACCATATATTTT
many	TRBJ2-3	NA	TRBV7-9	CASSLGWGAVTDTQYF	TGTGCCAGCAGCTTAGGATGGGGGGCCGTCACAGATACGCAGTATTTT
few	TRBJ1-5	NA	TRBV27	CASGTPDQPQHF	TGTGCCAGCGGGACACCGGATCAGCCCCAGCATTTT
NA	TRBJ2-2	NA	TRBV6-5	CASSYPDVTGELFF	TGTGCCAGCAGTTACCCGGATGTCACCGGGGAGCTGTTTTTT
NA	TRBJ2-7	NA	TRBV7-9	CASTHERDTTYEQYF	TGTGCCAGCACCCACGAAAGGGACACCACCTACGAGCAGTACTTC
NA	TRBJ2-1	NA	TRBV29-1	CSIALGRYNEQFF	TGCAGCATAGCTTTGGGGCGTTACAATGAGCAGTTCTTC
NA	TRBJ2-1	NA	TRBV7-7	CASSLGGQGNEQFF	TGTGCCAGCAGCTTAGGGGGCCAGGGCAATGAGCAGTTCTTC
few	TRBJ2-7	NA	TRBV3-1	CASSHSTRSGAEQYF	TGTGCCAGCAGCCATTCCACCAGATCCGGGGCCGAGCAGTACTTC
many	TRBJ2-5	NA	TRBV2	CASSVEGHIQETQYF	TGTGCCAGCAGTGTAGAGGGACACATACAAGAGACCCAGTACTTC
many	TRBJ2-6	NA	TRBV7-2	CASSLGTFSGANVLTF	TGTGCCAGCAGCTTAGGGACCTTCTCTGGGGCCAACGTCCTGACTTTC
many	TRBJ2-7	NA	TRBV6-5	CASSYGPGREQYF	TGTGCCAGCAGTTACGGACCGGGCCGCGAGCAGTACTTC
NA	TRBJ2-5	NA	TRBV5-1	CASSLVAGTLLQETQYF	TGCGCCAGCAGCTTGGTGGCAGGAACCTTACTCCAAGAGACCCAGTACTTC
few	TRBJ1-1	NA	TRBV9	CASTAEEASTEAFF	TGTGCCAGCACTGCGGAGGAGGCGAGCACTGAAGCTTTCTTT
few	TRBJ2-3	NA	TRBV12-3/TRBV12-4	CASSLGEMVDTQYF	TGTGCCAGCAGTTTAGGGGAAATGGTGGATACGCAGTATTTT
NA	TRBJ2-7	TRBD2	TRBV27	CASSLGASGSEQYF	TGTGCCAGCAGTTTAGGGGCTAGCGGGAGTGAGCAGTACTTC
many	TRBJ2-3	NA	TRBV28	CASSLLGALPMATDTQYF	TGTGCCAGCAGTTTATTGGGGGCCCTTCCAATGGCCACAGATACGCAGTATTTT
NA	TRBJ1-5	NA	TRBV27	CASSSDGLEPQHF	TGTGCCAGCAGTTCGGACGGCTTAGAGCCCCAGCATTTT
few	TRBJ2-7	NA	TRBV7-9	CASSLEGGNVYEQYF	TGTGCCAGCAGCTTAGAAGGGGGAAACGTCTACGAGCAGTACTTC
NA	TRBJ2-1	NA	TRBV12-3/TRBV12-4	CASWAGFSYNEQFF	TGTGCCAGCTGGGCAGGTTTCTCCTACAATGAGCAGTTCTTC
many	TRBJ1-1	TRBD1	TRBV7-9	CASSFGQGRAGTEAFF	TGTGCCAGCAGCTTCGGACAGGGCAGGGCCGGTACTGAAGCTTTCTTT
many	TRBJ1-1	TRBD1	TRBV7-9	CASSFRQGSNTEAFF	TGTGCCAGCAGCTTCCGACAGGGCTCGAACACTGAAGCTTTCTTT
many	TRBJ1-1	NA	TRBV5-1	CASSVGVGLNTEAFF	TGCGCCAGCAGCGTAGGGGTGGGGTTAAACACTGAAGCTTTCTTT
NA	TRBJ2-7	TRBD2	TRBV7-9	CASSQPRVTGREVIYEQYF	TGTGCCAGCAGCCAACCTCGGGTTACGGGGCGGGAGGTTATTTACGAGCAGTACTTC
many	TRBJ2-3	TRBD2	TRBV30	CAWRGLAGEGTDTQYF	TGTGCCTGGAGGGGACTAGCGGGAGAGGGCACAGATACGCAGTATTTT
many	TRBJ1-1	NA	TRBV7-9	CASSSGREGTEAFF	TGTGCCAGCAGCTCGGGCAGGGAGGGCACTGAAGCTTTCTTT
few	TRBJ1-1	NA	TRBV4-1	CASSQDSGAAEAFF	TGCGCCAGCAGCCAAGATTCGGGGGCTGCTGAAGCTTTCTTT
many	TRBJ2-3	NA	TRBV24-1	CATSDIGGGTDTQYF	TGTGCCACCAGTGACATAGGGGGAGGCACAGATACGCAGTATTTT
many	TRBJ2-7	NA	TRBV6-6	CASSSGTENYEQYF	TGTGCCAGCAGCTCCGGGACGGAGAACTACGAGCAGTACTTC
many	TRBJ1-1	NA	TRBV6-5	CASRPGGRTEAFF	TGTGCCAGCAGACCTGGGGGACGCACTGAAGCTTTCTTT
NA	TRBJ2-7	NA	TRBV6-1	CASSEIMGPTYEQYF	TGTGCCAGCAGTGAAATTATGGGCCCTACTTACGAGCAGTACTTC
NA	TRBJ1-4	TRBD1	TRBV29-1	CSVWTGEFEKLFF	TGCAGCGTTTGGACAGGGGAGTTTGAAAAACTGTTTTTT
NA	TRBJ2-1	TRBD1	TRBV7-9	CASRLGQGIDEQFF	TGTGCCAGCAGACTGGGACAGGGTATCGATGAGCAGTTCTTC
many	TRBJ2-7	TRBD1	TRBV4-3	CASSQEGGAGGYEQYF	TGCGCCAGCAGCCAAGAAGGAGGCGCAGGGGGCTACGAGCAGTACTTC
few	TRBJ2-7	TRBD1	TRBV29-1	CSVEGTGVHEQYF	TGCAGCGTTGAAGGCACAGGGGTCCACGAGCAGTACTTC
NA	TRBJ2-7	NA	TRBV19	CASSGALEQYF	TGTGCCAGTAGTGGGGCGCTGGAGCAGTACTTC
many	TRBJ2-7	TRBD2	TRBV7-9	CASSFLRGGPNEQYF	TGTGCCAGCAGCTTTTTGCGGGGGGGGCCTAACGAGCAGTACTTC
many	TRBJ2-3	NA	TRBV6-6	CASSYSPGTDTQYF	TGTGCCAGCAGTTACTCACCGGGAACAGATACGCAGTATTTT
many	TRBJ1-4	NA	TRBV27	CASSATDGTNEKLFF	TGTGCCAGCAGTGCCACAGACGGAACTAATGAAAAACTGTTTTTT